This passage covers 19 T cell receptor beta chains from one sample sequenced in a study of T cell repertoires in aging, cancer and after chemotherapy. A mixed TRB-A/B primer pool amplified rearranged TRB by multiplex touch-down PCR. TCRdb re-called the multiplex PCR reads through MiXCR, storing one row per CDR3 protein. The data hold just under 10,000 distinct CDR3 sequences, with 30% to 45% observed a single time. Peripheral blood genomic DNA, not sorted cells or RNA, was the template. Specimen: blood. These TCRs come from a human donor in good health.

This clonotype was counted only a few times. The J gene is TRBJ2-7, the V gene TRBV30, with a possible D match to TRBD2 (5 bases). Germline values: CDR1 GTSNPN, CDR2 SVGIG (reference sequence). The CDR3 extends over 12 amino acids. The ends were cut back, 7 bases at V and 4 bases at J, with 14 bases in the middle. The DNA for the CDR3 is TGTGCCTCGAGGGCGCGAGGGTACGAGCAGTACTTC. This gives the protein CASRARGYEQYF.

The gene calls are TRBV18 and TRBJ1-3; D not resolved. The CDR3 has 15 amino acids. Trimming took off 0 bases at V and 0 bases at J, with 6 bases between the two ends. CDR1 and CDR2 from the germline V gene are KGHSH and LQKENI. The CDR3 nucleotides read TGTGCCAGCTCACCACCTAAGGTCTCTGGAAACACCATATATTTT. This gives the protein CASSPPKVSGNTIYF.

The V and J genes are TRBV5-6 and TRBJ1-5; D is possibly TRBD1 (5 bases). The CDR3 consists of 16 residues. The germline V gene has CDR1 SGHDT and CDR2 YYEEEE. V lost 3 bases to trimming and J lost 0 bases, with 13 bases between them. In DNA form, the CDR3 reads TGTGCCAGCAGCTCCCCGACAGACCTTAGCAATCAGCCCCAGCATTTT. It encodes CASSSPTDLSNQPQHF.

The chain links TRBV12-3 or TRBV12-4 to TRBJ2-3; 12 positions agree with TRBD2. The trim removed 5 bases at V and 0 bases at J, leaving 9 bases unmatched. The CDR3 length is 18 residues. CDR3 protein: CASSRTGLAGSSTDTQYF. The CDR3 DNA follows: TGTGCCAGCAGTCGGACTGGACTAGCGGGATCTAGCACAGATACGCAGTATTTT.

V gene TRBV30 combines with J gene TRBJ2-5, with no clear D. The germline V gene encodes CDR1 GTSNPN and CDR2 SVGIG (reference sequence). The V gene lost 1 base and the J gene lost 2 bases, with 2 bases spanning the gap. CDR3 length equals 11 residues. CDR3 residues: CAWSDQETQYF. CDR3 nucleotides: TGTGCCTGGAGTGATCAAGAGACCCAGTACTTC. The variable domain in full, completed from reference TRBV30 and TRBJ2-5, reads SQTIHQWPATLVQPVGSPLSLECTVEGTSNPNLYWYRQAAGRGLQLLFYSVGIGQISSEVPQNLSASRPQDRQFILSSKKLLLSDSGFYLCAWSDQETQYFGPGTRLLVL.

A word on this clonotype: Possible read error: a much larger clone is one base away. The chain carries TRBV6-4 and TRBJ2-3, with TRBD2 matching over 10 bases. Trimming took 0 bases from V and 4 from J; bases not matched to a gene: 1. Germline V CDR1 and CDR2: MRHNA, SNTAGT. This CDR3 has 15 amino acids. CDR3 in DNA: TGTGCCAGCAGTGACTCGACTAGCGGGTCAGATACGCAGTATTTT. As protein: CASSDSTSGSDTQYF.

The V call is TRBV30, the J call TRBJ2-1; D gene unclear. CDR3 length: 11 residues. Trimming cost V 4 bases and J 5 bases, with 6 bases left between them. CDR1 and CDR2 (germline): GTSNPN, SVGIG (reference sequence). The chain's CDR3 is CAWINHNEQFF. The CDR3 nucleotides are TGTGCCTGGATAAACCACAATGAGCAGTTCTTC.

This clonotype has a handful of counts. The rearrangement links TRBV5-5 to TRBJ2-7; TRBD1 aligns across 7 bases. J lost 2 bases, V lost 4 bases, and 9 bases had no gene match. The germline gives CDR1 SGHKS, CDR2 YYEKEE (reference sequence). This CDR3 comprises 15 residues. CDR3 in amino acids: CASSAGTAIAYEQYF. The DNA of the CDR3 is TGTGCCAGCAGCGCCGGGACAGCGATCGCCTACGAGCAGTACTTC.

The chain links TRBV5-4 to TRBJ2-1; TRBD2 might be the D (7 bases). CDR1 and CDR2 (germline): SGHNT, YYREEE (reference sequence). The V gene lost 0 bases and the J gene lost 4 bases, with 11 bases spanning the gap. There are 15 residues in the CDR3. The CDR3 is CASSLEGGSYNEQFF. The CDR3 DNA sequence: TGTGCCAGCAGCTTGGAGGGGGGGAGTTACAATGAGCAGTTCTTC.

This chain joins TRBV27 and TRBJ2-7; 9 positions agree with TRBD2. V was pared by 6 bases and J by 5 bases, with 11 bases of the junction left unmatched. Looked up from germline, CDR1 is MNHEY and CDR2 is SMNVEV (reference sequence). The CDR3 runs to 15 residues. The CDR3 DNA is TGTGCCAGCAGGCCCTATCTAGGGACTAGCAACGAGCAGTACTTC. Residues: CASRPYLGTSNEQYF.

The V gene is TRBV18, the J gene TRBJ2-1, with 8 bases lining up with TRBD1. The CDR3 covers 15 residues. With 2 bases clipped from V and 11 bases from J, the junction kept 11 bases outside the gene matches. The germline CDR1 and CDR2 sequences are KGHSH and LQKENI. CDR3 nucleotide sequence: TGTGCCAGCTCACCAATTGGACAGGGAGGCCATAAGCAGTTCTTC. It codes for CASSPIGQGGHKQFF.

The chain links TRBV6-1 to TRBJ1-2; 8 positions match TRBD1. The CDR3 has 15 amino acids. V dropped 1 base and J dropped 4; count of bases not matched to a gene: 5. The germline gives CDR1 MNHNS, CDR2 SASEGT. The CDR3 region has the DNA TGTGCCAGCAGTGAAGGCCTAGGGACAGGCTATGGCTACACCTTC. It codes for CASSEGLGTGYGYTF.

This clonotype turned up a few times. The chain links TRBV12-3 or TRBV12-4 to TRBJ2-3, with D maybe TRBD1 (5 bases). CDR3 length equals 16 residues. V was clipped by 3 bases and J by 0 bases, with 13 bases between them. This CDR3 reads CASSFRTTSSTDTQYF. The CDR3 DNA follows: TGTGCCAGCAGTTTTAGGACAACCTCTAGCACAGATACGCAGTATTTT.

This clonotype is medium-sized by share. V is TRBV29-1 and J is TRBJ2-7, with D uncertain. Trimming took off 6 bases at V and 6 bases at J, with 12 bases between the two ends. The CDR3 spans 11 residues. The germline CDR1 and CDR2 sequences are SQVTM and ANQGSEA. CDR3 nucleotide sequence: TGCAGCGTCCTCTCGGGTCCCGAGCAGTACTTC. It specifies CSVLSGPEQYF.

The chain links TRBV5-6 to TRBJ2-7; TRBD2 aligns across 10 bases. The V segment lost 4 bases and the J segment 2 bases; nucleotides outside the gene matches: 3. CDR1 is SGHDT, CDR2 YYEEEE, per germline. CDR3 size: 14 residues. CDR3 residues: CASSRAGGAYEQYF. The CDR3 region has the DNA TGTGCCAGCAGCCGAGCGGGGGGGGCCTACGAGCAGTACTTC. Variable domain in full (rest from reference TRBV5-6 and TRBJ2-7): DAGVTQSPTHLIKTRGQQVTLRCSPKSGHDTVSWYQQALGQGPQFIFQYYEEEERQRGNFPDRFSGHQFPNYSSELNVNALLLGDSALYLCASSRAGGAYEQYFGPGTRLTVT.

The chain carries TRBV12-3 or TRBV12-4 and TRBJ2-5; 10 bases line up with TRBD1. This CDR3 is 16 amino acids long. Trimming removed 5 bases from V and 5 bases from J; junction bases left unmatched: 11. The CDR3 DNA reads as TGTGCCAGCAGTCGCCTCCGGGACAGGGGTCGGGAGACCCAGTACTTC. Translated: CASSRLRDRGRETQYF.

The V call is TRBV6-5, the J call TRBJ1-1; TRBD1 matches 10 bases. Germline assignment: CDR1 MNHEY and CDR2 SVGAGI. The CDR3 loop spans 14 amino acids. Trimming removed 6 bases from V and 3 bases from J; junction bases left unmatched: 4. The CDR3 nucleotides read TGTGCCAGCAGCCGACAGGGGGCCCACACTGAAGCTTTCTTT. Translation gives CASSRQGAHTEAFF.

To note about this clonotype: A read error may account for a junction end that differs from germline. The J gene is TRBJ2-7, the V gene TRBV18; D is unresolved. The CDR3 totals 13 residues. CDR1 KGHSH and CDR2 LQKENI come from the germline V gene. DNA of the CDR3: TGTGCCAGCTCACCACCCGACACCTACGAGGTGCACTTC. It is translated as CASSPPDTYEVHF.

Remarks on this clonotype: It may be a read error: a sequence one base away is much more abundant. The chain carries TRBV19 and TRBJ2-1, with 12 nucleotides matching TRBD2. The length of the CDR3 is 16 residues. In germline, CDR1 is LNHDA, CDR2 SQIVND (reference sequence). CDR3 amino acids: CACSAWTSGNNNEQFF. In DNA form, the CDR3 reads TGTGCCTGTAGTGCGTGGACTAGCGGGAACAACAATGAGCAGTTCTTC.